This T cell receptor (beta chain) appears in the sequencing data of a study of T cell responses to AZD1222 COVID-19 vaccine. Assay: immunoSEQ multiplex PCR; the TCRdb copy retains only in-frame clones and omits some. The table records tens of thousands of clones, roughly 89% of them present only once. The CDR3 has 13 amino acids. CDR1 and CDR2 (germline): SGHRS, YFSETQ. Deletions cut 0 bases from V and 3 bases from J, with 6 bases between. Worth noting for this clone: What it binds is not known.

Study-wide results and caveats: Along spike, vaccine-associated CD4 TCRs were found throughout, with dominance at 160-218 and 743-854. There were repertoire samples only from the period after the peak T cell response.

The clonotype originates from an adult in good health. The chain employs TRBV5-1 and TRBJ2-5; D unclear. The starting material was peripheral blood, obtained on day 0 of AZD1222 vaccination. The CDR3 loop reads CASSLVQEETQYF. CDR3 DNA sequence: TGCGCCAGCAGCTTGGTTCAGGAAGAGACCCAGTACTTC. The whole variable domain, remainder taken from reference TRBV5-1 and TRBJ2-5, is KAGVTQTPRYLIKTRGQQVTLSCSPISGHRSVSWYQQTPGQGLQFLFEYFSETQRNKGNFPGRFSGRQFSNSRSEMNVSTLELGDSALYLCASSLVQEETQYFGPGTRLLVL.